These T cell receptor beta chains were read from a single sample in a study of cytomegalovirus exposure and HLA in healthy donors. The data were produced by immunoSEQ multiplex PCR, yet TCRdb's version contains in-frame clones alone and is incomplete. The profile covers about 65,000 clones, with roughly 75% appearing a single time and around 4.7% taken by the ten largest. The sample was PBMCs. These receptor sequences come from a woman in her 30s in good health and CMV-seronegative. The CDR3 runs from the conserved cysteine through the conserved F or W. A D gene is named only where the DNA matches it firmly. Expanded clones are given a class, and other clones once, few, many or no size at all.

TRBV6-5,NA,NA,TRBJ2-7,TGTGCCAGCAGTACGGACACCCTCTACGAGCAGTACTTC,CASSTDTLYEQYF
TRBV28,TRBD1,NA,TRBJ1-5,TGTGCCAGCAGTCGGGGACAGTTTCAGCCCCAGCATTTT,CASSRGQFQPQHF
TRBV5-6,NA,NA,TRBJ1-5,TGTGCCAGCAGCCGGGGGGGGTCGACTCAGCCCCAGCATTTT,CASSRGGSTQPQHF
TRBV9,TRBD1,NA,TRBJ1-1,TGTGCCAGCAGCGAAATCCAGGGGGCGCTCGGAGGAGCTTTCTTT,CASSEIQGALGGAFF
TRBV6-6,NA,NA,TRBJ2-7,TGTGCCAGCAGCCTCCCGACAGGCTCCTACGAGCAGTACTTC,CASSLPTGSYEQYF
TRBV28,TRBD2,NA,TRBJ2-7,TGTGCCAGCAGTTTAAGCGGGGGGGCGTCCTACGAGCAGTACTTC,CASSLSGGASYEQYF
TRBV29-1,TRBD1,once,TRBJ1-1,TGCAGCGCTGCCGGGACAGTAGGGTTCGGTATGAACACTGAAGCTTTCTTT,CSAAGTVGFGMNTEAFF
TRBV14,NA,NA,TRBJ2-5,TGTGCCAGCAGCTCCAGCGAAGAGACCCAGTACTTC,CASSSSEETQYF
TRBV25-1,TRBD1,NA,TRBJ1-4,TGTGCCAGCAGTGAATTCGGACAGGGTGATGAAAAACTGTTTTTT,CASSEFGQGDEKLFF
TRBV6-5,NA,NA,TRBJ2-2,TGTGCCAGTGGGGCGGACAACACCGGGGAGCTGTTTTTT,CASGADNTGELFF
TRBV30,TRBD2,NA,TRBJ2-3,TGTGCCTGGAGTGTTCTTATTCGGACTAGCGGGGATGATACAGATACGCAGTATTTT,CAWSVLIRTSGDDTDTQYF
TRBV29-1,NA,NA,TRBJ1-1,TGCAGCGTTGCTGCCGGCAGGGGAAGAACTGAAGCTTTCTTT,CSVAAGRGRTEAFF